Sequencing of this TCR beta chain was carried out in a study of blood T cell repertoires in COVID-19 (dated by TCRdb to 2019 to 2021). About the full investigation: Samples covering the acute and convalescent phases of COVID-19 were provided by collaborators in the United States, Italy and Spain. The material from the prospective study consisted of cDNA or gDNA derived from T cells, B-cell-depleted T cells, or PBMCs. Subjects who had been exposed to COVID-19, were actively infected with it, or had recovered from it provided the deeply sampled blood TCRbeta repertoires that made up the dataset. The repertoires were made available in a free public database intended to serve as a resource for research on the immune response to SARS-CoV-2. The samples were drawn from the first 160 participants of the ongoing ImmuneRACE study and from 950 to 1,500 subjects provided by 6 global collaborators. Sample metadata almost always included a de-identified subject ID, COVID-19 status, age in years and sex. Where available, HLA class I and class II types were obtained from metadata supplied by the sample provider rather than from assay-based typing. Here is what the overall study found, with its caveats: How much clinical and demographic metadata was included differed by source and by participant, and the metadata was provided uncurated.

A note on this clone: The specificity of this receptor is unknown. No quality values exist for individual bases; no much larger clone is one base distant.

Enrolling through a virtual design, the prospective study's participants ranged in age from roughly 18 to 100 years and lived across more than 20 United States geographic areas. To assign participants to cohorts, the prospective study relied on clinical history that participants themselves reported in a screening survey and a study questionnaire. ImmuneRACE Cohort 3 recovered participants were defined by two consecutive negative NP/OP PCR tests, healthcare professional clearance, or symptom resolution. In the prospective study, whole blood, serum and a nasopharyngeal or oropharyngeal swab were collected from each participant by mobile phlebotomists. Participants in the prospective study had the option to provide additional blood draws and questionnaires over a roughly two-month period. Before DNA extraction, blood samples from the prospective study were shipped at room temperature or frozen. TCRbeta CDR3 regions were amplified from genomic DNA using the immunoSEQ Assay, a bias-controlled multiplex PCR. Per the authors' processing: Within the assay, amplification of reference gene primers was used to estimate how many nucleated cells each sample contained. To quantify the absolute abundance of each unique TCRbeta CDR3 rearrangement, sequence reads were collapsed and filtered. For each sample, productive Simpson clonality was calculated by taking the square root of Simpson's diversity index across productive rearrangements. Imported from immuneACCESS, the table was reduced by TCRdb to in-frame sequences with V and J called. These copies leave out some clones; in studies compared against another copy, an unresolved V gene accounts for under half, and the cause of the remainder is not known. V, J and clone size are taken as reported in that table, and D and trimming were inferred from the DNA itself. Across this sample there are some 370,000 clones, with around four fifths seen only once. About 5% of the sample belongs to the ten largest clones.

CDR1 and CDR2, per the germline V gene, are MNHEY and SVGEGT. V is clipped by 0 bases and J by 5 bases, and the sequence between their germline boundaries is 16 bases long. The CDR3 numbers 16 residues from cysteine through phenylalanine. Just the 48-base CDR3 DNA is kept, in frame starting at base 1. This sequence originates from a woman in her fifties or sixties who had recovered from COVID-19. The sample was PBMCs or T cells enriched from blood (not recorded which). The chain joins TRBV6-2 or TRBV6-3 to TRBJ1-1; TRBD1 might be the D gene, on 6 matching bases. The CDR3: CASSYSEGQLGTEAFF. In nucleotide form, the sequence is TGTGCCAGCAGTTACTCGGAAGGACAGTTGGGAACTGAAGCTTTCTTT.